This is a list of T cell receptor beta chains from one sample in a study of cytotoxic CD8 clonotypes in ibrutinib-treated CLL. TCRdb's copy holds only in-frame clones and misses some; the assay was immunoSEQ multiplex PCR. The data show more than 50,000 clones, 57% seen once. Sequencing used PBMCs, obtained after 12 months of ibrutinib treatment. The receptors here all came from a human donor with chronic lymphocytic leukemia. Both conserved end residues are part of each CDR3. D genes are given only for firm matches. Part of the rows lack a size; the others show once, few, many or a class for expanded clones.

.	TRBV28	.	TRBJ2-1	TGTGCCAGCAGTTCACGGGGGCCATTCTACAATGAGCAGTTCTTC	CASSSRGPFYNEQFF
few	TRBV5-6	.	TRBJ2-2	TGTGCCAGCAGCTCTCGGCCGGGCACCGGGGAGCTGTTTTTT	CASSSRPGTGELFF
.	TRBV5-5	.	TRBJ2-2	TGTGCCAGCAGCTTGGGGCTAGCGACTACTACGAACACCGGGGAGCTGTTTTTT	CASSLGLATTTNTGELFF
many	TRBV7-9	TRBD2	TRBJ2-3	TGTGCCAGCAGCGGGACTAGCGGGGGGGGGAGCACAGATACGCAGTATTTT	CASSGTSGGGSTDTQYF
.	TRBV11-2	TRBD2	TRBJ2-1	TGTGCCAGCAGCTTTTGGACTAGCGGGGGTGATGAGCAGTTCTTC	CASSFWTSGGDEQFF
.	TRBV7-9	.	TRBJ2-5	TGTGCCAGCAGCTTAGCAGAGTTTCAAGAGACCCAGTACTTC	CASSLAEFQETQYF
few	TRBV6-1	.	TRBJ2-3	TGTGCCAGCAGTGAAAGGCACCTCGGCACAGATACGCAGTATTTT	CASSERHLGTDTQYF
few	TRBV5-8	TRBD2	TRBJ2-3	TGTGCCAGCAGCTTAGGAAGACTAGCGGGGGCCTTAACAGATACGCAGTATTTT	CASSLGRLAGALTDTQYF
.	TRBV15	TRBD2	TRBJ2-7	TGTGCCACCAGCAGAGATCCCCTAGCGGGAGGCGAGCAGTACTTC	CATSRDPLAGGEQYF
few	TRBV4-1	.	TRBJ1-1	TGCGCCAGCAGCCCCCTCATGGGGGTCACTGAAGCTTTCTTT	CASSPLMGVTEAFF
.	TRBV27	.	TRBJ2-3	TGTGCCAGCAGTTTCGGGGGCAATCCCACAGATACGCAGTATTTT	CASSFGGNPTDTQYF
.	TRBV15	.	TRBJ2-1	TGTGCCACCAGCAGAGCCAAGGGACTTTTCAATGAGCAGTTCTTC	CATSRAKGLFNEQFF
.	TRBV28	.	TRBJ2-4	TGTGCCAGCAGTCACCGAACCCACAGGGCCAAAAACATTCAGTACTTC	CASSHRTHRAKNIQYF
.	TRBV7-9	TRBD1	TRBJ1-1	TGTGCCAGCAGCTTAGGGTACAGGGGGCGCGGAACTGAAGCTTTCTTT	CASSLGYRGRGTEAFF
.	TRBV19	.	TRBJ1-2	TGTGCCAGTAGAGGCCCGAACTATGGCTACACCTTC	CASRGPNYGYTF
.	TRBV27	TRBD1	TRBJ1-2	TGTGCCAGCAGTCGACAGGGCCTGATCTATGGCTACACCTTC	CASSRQGLIYGYTF
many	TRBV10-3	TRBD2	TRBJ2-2	TGTGCCATCAGATCAAACAAACCACTAGCGGGGGTTTACACCGGGGAGCTGTTTTTT	CAIRSNKPLAGVYTGELFF
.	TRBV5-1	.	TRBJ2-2	TGCGCCAGCAGCTTGGAGGGGACTCCGACCGGGGAGCTGTTTTTT	CASSLEGTPTGELFF
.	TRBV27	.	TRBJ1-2	TGTGCCAGCAGCCCTAGCGGGGTCAACTATGGCTACACCTTC	CASSPSGVNYGYTF
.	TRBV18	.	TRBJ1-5	TGTGCCAGCTCACCACCCGGGCTTAGCAATCAGCCCCAGCATTTT	CASSPPGLSNQPQHF
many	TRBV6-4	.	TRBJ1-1	TGTGCCAGCAGTCGGAATGGGGAAACTGAAGCTTTCTTT	CASSRNGETEAFF
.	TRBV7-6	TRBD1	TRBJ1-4	TGTGCCAGCAGCTCCACCGGGACAGGGGATGAAAAACTGTTTTTT	CASSSTGTGDEKLFF
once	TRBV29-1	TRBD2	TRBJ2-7	TGCAGCGTTGAAGGCCGGACTAGCGGCTCCTACGAGCAGTACTTC	CSVEGRTSGSYEQYF
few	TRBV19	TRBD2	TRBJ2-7	TGTGCCAGCACTGGGGGCGGACTAGCGGGAGGATTCCAGTACTTC	CASTGGGLAGGFQYF
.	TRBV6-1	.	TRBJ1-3	TGTGCCAGCAGTGAAATGAGAAACACCATATATTTT	CASSEMRNTIYF
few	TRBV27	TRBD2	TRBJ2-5	TGTGCCAGCAGTTCCCGGACTAGCGGGGGAGGGACCCAGTACTTC	CASSSRTSGGGTQYF
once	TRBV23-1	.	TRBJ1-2	TGCGCCAGCAGTCAACTACGGGATCCGGCTAACTATGGCTACACCTTC	CASSQLRDPANYGYTF
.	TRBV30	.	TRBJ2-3	TGTGCCTGGGGGACGCAGTACACGCAGTATTTT	CAWGTQYTQYF
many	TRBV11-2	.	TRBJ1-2	TGTGCCAGCAGCTTCTTAAGGAGTGGGGGCTATGGCTACACCTTC	CASSFLRSGGYGYTF
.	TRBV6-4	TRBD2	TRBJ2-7	TGTGCCAGCAGTGACGAAGACTTCGGACTAGCGGACCTCGAGCAGTACTTC	CASSDEDFGLADLEQYF
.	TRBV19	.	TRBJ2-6	TGTGCCAGTAGTATAAGGACCTCTGGGGCCAACGTCCTGACTTTC	CASSIRTSGANVLTF
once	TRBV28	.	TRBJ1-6	TGTGCCAGCAGTTTATGGGCCCCTTATAATTCACCCCTCCACTTT	CASSLWAPYNSPLHF
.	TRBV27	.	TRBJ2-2	TGTGCCAGCAGTTTCGCAGGGGTTAGCACCGGGGAGCTGTTTTTT	CASSFAGVSTGELFF
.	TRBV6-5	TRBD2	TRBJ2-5	TGTGCCAGCAGTCCGACTAGCGGGAGAGGGGAGACCCAGTACTTC	CASSPTSGRGETQYF
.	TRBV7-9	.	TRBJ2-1	TGTGCCAGCAGCTTACTATCCGCTGAGCAGTTCTTC	CASSLLSAEQFF
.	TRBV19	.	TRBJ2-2	TGTGCCAGTAGTATTAGCGGACCGGATGGGGTGGAGCTGTTTTTT	CASSISGPDGVELFF
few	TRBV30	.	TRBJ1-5	TGTGCCTGGACCCACGGCAATCAGCCCCAGCATTTT	CAWTHGNQPQHF
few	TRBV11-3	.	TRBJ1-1	TGTGCCAGCAGCTTAGATAACCGGAACACTGAAGCTTTCTTT	CASSLDNRNTEAFF
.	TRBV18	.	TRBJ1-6	TGTGCCAGCTCACCATCGGAGTATAATTCACCCCTCCACTTT	CASSPSEYNSPLHF
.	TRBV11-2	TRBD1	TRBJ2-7	TGTGCCAGCAGCTCGACTCGGACAGGCAGGAGCTCCTACGAGCAGTACTTC	CASSSTRTGRSSYEQYF
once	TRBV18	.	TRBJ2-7	TGTGCCAGCTCACCAACCTCCGGGCGGGACACCGGGCAGTACTTC	CASSPTSGRDTGQYF
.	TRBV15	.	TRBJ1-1	TGTGCCACCAGCAGCCGACTGGTGGGGGCTGAAGCTTTCTTT	CATSSRLVGAEAFF
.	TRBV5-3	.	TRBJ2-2	TGTGCCAGCGGACCCAGCCCCACCGGGGAGCTGTTTTTT	CASGPSPTGELFF
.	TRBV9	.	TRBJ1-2	TGTGCCAGCAGCACCCAAACTACAGGGTTGACCACCTTC	CASSTQTTGLTTF
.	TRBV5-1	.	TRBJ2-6	TGCGCCAGCAGCCGGGGCTCTGGGGCCAACGTCCTGACTTTC	CASSRGSGANVLTF
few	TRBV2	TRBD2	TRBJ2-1	TGTGCCAGCAGGGGGGGGACTAGCGGGAGGTACAATGAGCAGTTCTTC	CASRGGTSGRYNEQFF
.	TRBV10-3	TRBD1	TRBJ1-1	TGTGCCATCAGGGAGACAGGGATGGGGACTGAAGCTTTCTTT	CAIRETGMGTEAFF
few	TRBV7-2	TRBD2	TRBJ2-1	TGTGCCAGCAGCCAAAGTTTGGGGACTAAGTTCTTC	CASSQSLGTKFF
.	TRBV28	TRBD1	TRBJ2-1	TGTGCCAGCAGTTTAGATGACAGGGGCCGCTACAATGAGCAGTTCTTC	CASSLDDRGRYNEQFF
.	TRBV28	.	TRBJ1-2	TGTGCCAGCATGGGAAACTATGGCTACACCTTC	CASMGNYGYTF
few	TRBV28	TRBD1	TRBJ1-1	TGTGCCAGCAGTACAAGACAGGGAGCTGAAGCTTTCTTT	CASSTRQGAEAFF
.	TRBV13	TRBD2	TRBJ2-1	TGTGCCAGCAGCTTTCGGGCTAGCGGGAGGGCCACTGAGCAGTTCTTC	CASSFRASGRATEQFF
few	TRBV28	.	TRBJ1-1	TGTGCCAGCAGTTCTTCTTGGCCTAATATCGAAGCTTTCTTT	CASSSSWPNIEAFF
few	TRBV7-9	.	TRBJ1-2	TGTGCCAGCAGCCCGGACATAGCGTATGGCTACACCTTC	CASSPDIAYGYTF
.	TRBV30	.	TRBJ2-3	TGTGCCTGGAGGGAGGGAGCGGATAGCACAGATACGCAGTATTTT	CAWREGADSTDTQYF
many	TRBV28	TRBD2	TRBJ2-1	TGTGCCAGCAGGCCAGGACTAGCGGGGAAGATCAATGAGCAGTTCTTC	CASRPGLAGKINEQFF